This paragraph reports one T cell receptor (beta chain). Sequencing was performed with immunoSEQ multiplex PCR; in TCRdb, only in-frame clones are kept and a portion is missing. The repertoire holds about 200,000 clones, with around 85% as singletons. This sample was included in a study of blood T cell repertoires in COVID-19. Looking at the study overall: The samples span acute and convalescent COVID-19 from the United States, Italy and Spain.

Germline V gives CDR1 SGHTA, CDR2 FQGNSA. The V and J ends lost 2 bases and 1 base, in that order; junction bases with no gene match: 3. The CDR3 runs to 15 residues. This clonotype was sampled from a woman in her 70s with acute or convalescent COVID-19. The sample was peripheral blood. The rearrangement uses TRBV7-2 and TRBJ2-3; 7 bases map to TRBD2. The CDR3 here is CASSLKSGGTDTQYF. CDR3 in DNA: TGTGCCAGCAGCTTAAAAAGCGGGGGCACAGATACGCAGTATTTT.